This TCR beta chain is drawn from a study of blood T cell repertoires in COVID-19. Turning to the study itself: T cells, B-cell-depleted T cells, or PBMCs supplied cDNA or gDNA.

Germline V gene lookup returns CDR1 DFQATT and CDR2 SNEGSKA (reference sequence). V was shortened by 3 bases and J by 1 base, with 13 bases between the two germline ends. The CDR3 has 14 residues. Profiling relied on immunoSEQ multiplex PCR, and the TCRdb table lists in-frame clones only, not all of them. Of under 200,000 clones in the sample, 84% were seen once. This clonotype was sampled from a woman between 65 and 79 years old with COVID-19, enrolled during active disease. This chain links TRBV20-1 with TRBJ2-7, with D perhaps matching TRBD2 (5 bases). What was sequenced was peripheral blood. CDR3 in DNA: TGCAGTGCTAGTATGGTCGGGATTTCCTACGAGCAGTACTTC. Translated, it gives CSASMVGISYEQYF.